The 18 T cell receptor beta chains reported below all come from one sample, sequenced in a study of cytomegalovirus exposure and HLA in healthy donors. The assay was immunoSEQ multiplex PCR, and TCRdb's table has in-frame clones only and misses some. The table includes some 110,000 clones, around 89% detected once. Sequencing input: PBMCs. These receptors were obtained from a man between 18 and 35 years old in good health and CMV-seronegative.

The rearrangement joins TRBV28 to TRBJ1-2; 9 bases agree with TRBD1. Germline V gives CDR1 MDHEN, CDR2 SYDVKM. The CDR3 totals 15 residues. V shed 2 bases and J 8 bases; nucleotides not matched to a gene: 9. The DNA of the CDR3 is TGTGCCAGCAGTTTACCTACGACAGGGGGGAAAGGCTACACCTTC. This gives the protein CASSLPTTGGKGYTF.

This clone was observed a handful of times. This rearrangement joins TRBV2 to TRBJ2-7; D gene ambiguous. CDR1 and CDR2 (germline): SNHLY, FYNNEI. CDR3 length equals 12 residues. With 6 bases removed from V and 6 bases from J, the gap between germline ends came to 12 bases. Written as DNA, the CDR3 is TGTGCCAGCAGATACAACAGCATCGAGCAGTACTTC. It encodes CASRYNSIEQYF.

The chain joins TRBV7-9 to TRBJ1-1; TRBD1 agrees at 7 bases. The CDR3 has 16 residues. Looked up from germline, CDR1 is SEHNR and CDR2 is FQNEAQ (reference sequence). V shed 4 bases and J 4 bases; nucleotides not matched to a gene: 12. The CDR3 sequence is CASSSPTGILRTEAFF. The DNA for the CDR3 is TGTGCCAGCAGCTCCCCGACAGGGATCTTGCGCACTGAAGCTTTCTTT.

V usage is TRBV7-2 and J usage is TRBJ2-7; the D gene is possibly TRBD1 (5 bases). Germline CDR1 and CDR2: SGHTA and FQGNSA. The CDR3 is 14 amino acids. Trimming stripped 1 base from V and 2 bases from J, with 9 bases between. For the CDR3, the DNA is TGTGCCAGCAGCTTAGGGTACAGGCCCTACGAGCAGTACTTC. It codes for CASSLGYRPYEQYF.

On this clone itself: The junction departs from the called germline gene at one end, perhaps through a read error. CDR3 DNA: TGCAGCGTGGAAGGCGCTGTGAACACTGAAGCTTTCTTT. Encoded protein: CSVEGAVNTEAFF. The chain recombines TRBV29-1 with TRBJ1-1; no firm D call. There are 13 residues in the CDR3. Germline CDR1 and CDR2: SQVTM and ANQGSEA.

Here the CDR3 DNA reads TGTGCCAGCGGAACCCTAGGGGCAGATACGCAGTATTTT. It specifies CASGTLGADTQYF. The rearrangement links TRBV19 to TRBJ2-3, with a tentative D call TRBD1 (5 bases). The CDR3 extends over 13 amino acids. Germline-derived CDR1 and CDR2 are LNHDA and SQIVND (reference sequence). V shed 9 bases and J shed 4 bases, with 14 bases lying between them.

The V and J genes are TRBV4-1 and TRBJ2-7, with D possibly TRBD1 on 7 matching bases. V was pared by 0 bases and J by 9 bases, with 24 bases between. CDR3 length: 17 amino acids. Germline CDR1 and CDR2: MGHRA and YSYEKL. The CDR3 here is CASSQDPRAGGSRGQYF. The CDR3 DNA is TGCGCCAGCAGCCAAGACCCTCGGGCAGGGGGGTCTCGTGGGCAGTACTTC.

This chain links TRBV2 with TRBJ2-7, with TRBD1 matching 8 bases. J lost 5 bases, V lost 8 bases, and 8 bases had no gene match. CDR3 length equals 13 residues. CDR1 is SNHLY, CDR2 FYNNEI, per germline. CDR3 loop: CASLRDRGNEQYF. In DNA form, the CDR3 reads TGTGCCAGCCTTCGTGACAGGGGTAACGAGCAGTACTTC.

This chain joins TRBV18 and TRBJ2-7; D may be TRBD1 (6 bases). The V gene lost 3 bases and the J gene lost 5 bases, with 11 bases spanning the gap. Per the germline V gene, CDR1 is KGHSH and CDR2 is LQKENI. The CDR3 runs 13 residues. CDR3 nucleotide sequence: TGTGCCAGCTCACCCATTCAGGGGAACGAGCAGTACTTC. It is translated as CASSPIQGNEQYF.

This clone came up once. This rearrangement joins TRBV28 to TRBJ1-4, with D maybe TRBD1 (5 bases). CDR3 size: 16 residues. In germline, CDR1 is MDHEN, CDR2 SYDVKM. Deletions cut 2 bases from V and 6 bases from J, with 16 bases between. The CDR3: CASSLRSAGLYEKLFF. CDR3 coding DNA: TGTGCCAGCAGTTTAAGATCTGCAGGGTTATATGAAAAACTGTTTTTT.

The J gene is TRBJ2-7, the V gene TRBV7-9; 8 bases match TRBD1. Trimming at V came to 0 bases and at J to 4 bases, leaving 11 bases not matched to a gene. CDR1 is SEHNR, CDR2 FQNEAQ, per germline (reference sequence). The CDR3 runs to 17 residues. This chain's CDR3 is CASSLALGDRTAYEQYF. The CDR3 DNA follows: TGTGCCAGCAGCTTAGCCTTAGGGGACAGGACCGCTTACGAGCAGTACTTC.

The V call is TRBV30, the J call TRBJ2-1; 8 bases are shared with TRBD2. The CDR3 spans 15 residues. J lost 0 bases, V lost 3 bases, and 4 bases had no gene match. Looked up from germline, CDR1 is GTSNPN and CDR2 is SVGIG (reference sequence). For the CDR3, the DNA is TGTGCCTGGAGCCTGGGGACTAGCTCCTACAATGAGCAGTTCTTC. Amino acid sequence: CAWSLGTSSYNEQFF.

The CDR3 here is CAWSAGGQGLETQYF. Written as DNA, the CDR3 is TGTGCCTGGAGTGCAGGGGGGCAGGGTTTGGAGACCCAGTACTTC. The chain joins TRBV30 to TRBJ2-5; a weak D match, TRBD1 (7 bases). Per the germline V gene, CDR1 is GTSNPN and CDR2 is SVGIG (reference sequence). The CDR3 is made up of 15 amino acids. V was shortened by 1 base and J by 5 bases, with 17 bases between the two germline ends. The full variable domain, in which reference TRBV30 and TRBJ2-5 provide the parts outside the CDR3, is SQTIHQWPATLVQPVGSPLSLECTVEGTSNPNLYWYRQAAGRGLQLLFYSVGIGQISSEVPQNLSASRPQDRQFILSSKKLLLSDSGFYLCAWSAGGQGLETQYFGPGTRLLVL.

In DNA, the CDR3 is TGTGCCAGCAGCTTAGGGGGGGTCGCGACTGAAGCTTTCTTT. Translating gives CASSLGGVATEAFF. The chain recombines TRBV7-9 with TRBJ1-1; tentatively, D is TRBD1 (5 bases). Trimming pared 1 base from V and 5 bases from J, leaving 11 bases between. The CDR3 has 14 residues. Per germline, CDR1 SEHNR and CDR2 FQNEAQ (reference sequence).

This clone was seen only a few times. This CDR3 is CSVDLLGQAYGYTF. The DNA for the CDR3 is TGCAGCGTTGATCTCTTGGGGCAGGCCTATGGCTACACCTTC. The chain joins TRBV29-1 to TRBJ1-2, with a tentative D call TRBD1 (5 bases). CDR3 size: 14 residues. CDR1 is SQVTM and CDR2 is ANQGSEA in the germline V gene. V was cut by 3 bases and J by 4 bases, with 15 bases left in between.

V usage is TRBV5-1 and J usage is TRBJ2-2, with D unresolved. From germline, CDR1 is SGHRS and CDR2 YFSETQ. The ends were cut back, 4 bases at V and 4 bases at J, with 11 bases in the middle. CDR3 length equals 14 residues. The CDR3 region is CASSPYAFTGELFF. The CDR3 nucleotides read TGCGCCAGCAGCCCCTACGCGTTCACCGGGGAGCTGTTTTTT. Complete variable domain (other parts from reference TRBV5-1 and TRBJ2-2): KAGVTQTPRYLIKTRGQQVTLSCSPISGHRSVSWYQQTPGQGLQFLFEYFSETQRNKGNFPGRFSGRQFSNSRSEMNVSTLELGDSALYLCASSPYAFTGELFFGEGSRLTVL.

The chain couples TRBV11-2 to TRBJ2-7; 9 positions agree with TRBD1. The germline CDR1 and CDR2 sequences are SGHAT and FQNNGV. Trimming removed 2 bases from V and 7 bases from J; junction bases left unmatched: 6. The CDR3 covers 14 residues. Here the CDR3 DNA reads TGTGCCAGCAGCTTATACGGGACAGGGCGTGAGCAGTACTTC. Encoded protein: CASSLYGTGREQYF.

The V gene is TRBV9, the J gene TRBJ1-4; 11 nucleotides agree with TRBD1. Germline trimming cut 4 bases from V and 5 bases from J; bases unmatched to any gene: 4. Germline loops: CDR1 SGDLS, CDR2 YYNGEE. This CDR3 is built from 15 residues. The CDR3 bases are TGTGCCAGCAGCCCAAGGGACAGGGGGAATGAAAAACTGTTTTTT. As protein: CASSPRDRGNEKLFF.